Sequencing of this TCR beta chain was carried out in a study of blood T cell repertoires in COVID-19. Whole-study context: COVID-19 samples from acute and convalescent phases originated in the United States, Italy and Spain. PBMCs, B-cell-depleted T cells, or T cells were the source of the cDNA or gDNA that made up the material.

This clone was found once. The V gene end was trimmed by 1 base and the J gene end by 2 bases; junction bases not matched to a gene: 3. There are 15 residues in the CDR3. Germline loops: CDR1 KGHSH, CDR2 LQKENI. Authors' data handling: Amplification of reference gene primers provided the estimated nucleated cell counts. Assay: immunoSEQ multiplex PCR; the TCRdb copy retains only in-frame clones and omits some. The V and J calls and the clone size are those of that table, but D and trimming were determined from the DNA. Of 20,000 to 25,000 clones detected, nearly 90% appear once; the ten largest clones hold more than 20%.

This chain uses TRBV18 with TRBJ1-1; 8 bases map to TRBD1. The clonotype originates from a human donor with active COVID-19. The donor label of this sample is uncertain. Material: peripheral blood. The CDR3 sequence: CASSPLDRGNTEAFF. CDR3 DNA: TGTGCCAGCTCACCACTCGACAGGGGAAACACTGAAGCTTTCTTT.